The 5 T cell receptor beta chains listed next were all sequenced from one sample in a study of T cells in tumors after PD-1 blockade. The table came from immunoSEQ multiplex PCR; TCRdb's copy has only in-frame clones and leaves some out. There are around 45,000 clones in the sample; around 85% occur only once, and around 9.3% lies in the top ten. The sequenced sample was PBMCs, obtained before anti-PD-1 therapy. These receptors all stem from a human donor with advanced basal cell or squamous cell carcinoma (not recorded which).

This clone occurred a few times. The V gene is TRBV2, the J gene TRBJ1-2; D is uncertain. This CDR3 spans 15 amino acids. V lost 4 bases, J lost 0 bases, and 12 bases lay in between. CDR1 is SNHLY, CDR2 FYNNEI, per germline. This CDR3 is CASSGFGLTNYGYTF. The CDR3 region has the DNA TGTGCCAGCAGTGGTTTTGGACTTACTAACTATGGCTACACCTTC.

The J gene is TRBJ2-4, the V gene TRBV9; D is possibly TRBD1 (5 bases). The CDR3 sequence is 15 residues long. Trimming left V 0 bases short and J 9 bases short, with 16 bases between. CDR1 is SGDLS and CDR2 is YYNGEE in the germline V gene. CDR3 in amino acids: CASSVGVGRGGIQYF. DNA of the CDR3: TGTGCCAGCAGCGTAGGGGTTGGTAGGGGTGGCATTCAGTACTTC. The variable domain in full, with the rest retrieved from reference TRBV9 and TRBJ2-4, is DSGVTQTPKHLITATGQRVTLRCSPRSGDLSVYWYQQSLDQGLQFLIQYYNGEERAKGNILERFSAQQFPDLHSELNLSSLELGDSALYFCASSVGVGRGGIQYFGAGTRLSVL.

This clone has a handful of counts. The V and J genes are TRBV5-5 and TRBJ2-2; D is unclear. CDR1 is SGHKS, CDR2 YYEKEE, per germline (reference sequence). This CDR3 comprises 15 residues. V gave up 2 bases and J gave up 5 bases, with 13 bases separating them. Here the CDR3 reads CASSLGPIRTGELFF. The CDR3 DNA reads TGTGCCAGCAGCTTAGGCCCTATCCGGACCGGGGAGCTGTTTTTT. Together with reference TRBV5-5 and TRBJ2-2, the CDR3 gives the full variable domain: DAGVTQSPTHLIKTRGQQVTLRCSPISGHKSVSWYQQVLGQGPQFIFQYYEKEERGRGNFPDRFSARQFPNYSSELNVNALLLGDSALYLCASSLGPIRTGELFFGEGSRLTVL.

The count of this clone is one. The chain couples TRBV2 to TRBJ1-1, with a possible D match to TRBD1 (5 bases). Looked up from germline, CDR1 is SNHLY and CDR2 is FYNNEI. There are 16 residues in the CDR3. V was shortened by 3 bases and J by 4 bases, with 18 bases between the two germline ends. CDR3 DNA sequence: TGTGCCAGCAGTGATACGTCAGGCCTCGGGGGCACTGAAGCTTTCTTT. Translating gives CASSDTSGLGGTEAFF.

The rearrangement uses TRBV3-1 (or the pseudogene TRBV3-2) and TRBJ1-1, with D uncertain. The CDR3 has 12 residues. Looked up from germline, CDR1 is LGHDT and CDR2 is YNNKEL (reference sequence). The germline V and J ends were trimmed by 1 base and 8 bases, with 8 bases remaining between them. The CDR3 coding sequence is TGTGCCAGCAGCCAAGTCGGGAGGGAAGCTTTCTTT. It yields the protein CASSQVGREAFF.